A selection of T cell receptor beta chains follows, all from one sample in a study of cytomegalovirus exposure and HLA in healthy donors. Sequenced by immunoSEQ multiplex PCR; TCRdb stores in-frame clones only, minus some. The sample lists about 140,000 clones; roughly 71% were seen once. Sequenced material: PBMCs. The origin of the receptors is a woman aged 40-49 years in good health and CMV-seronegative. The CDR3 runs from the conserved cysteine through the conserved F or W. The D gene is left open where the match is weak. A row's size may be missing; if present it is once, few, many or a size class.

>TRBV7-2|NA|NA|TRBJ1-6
CASSEASSYNSPLHF
TGTGCCAGCAGCGAAGCGAGCTCCTATAATTCACCCCTCCACTTT
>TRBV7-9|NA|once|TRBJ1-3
CASSLGQGTVSGNTIYF
TGTGCCAGCAGCTTAGGGCAGGGAACAGTCTCTGGAAACACCATATATTTT
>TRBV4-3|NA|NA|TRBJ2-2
CASSQDSTLRAGELFF
TGCGCCAGCAGCCAAGATTCGACTTTACGGGCCGGGGAGCTGTTTTTT
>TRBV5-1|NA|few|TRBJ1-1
CASSFRGGNTEAFF
TGCGCCAGCAGCTTCCGAGGGGGAAACACTGAAGCTTTCTTT
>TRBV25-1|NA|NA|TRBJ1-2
CASSEGGSSNYGYTF
TGTGCCAGCAGTGAAGGGGGCAGCTCTAACTATGGCTACACCTTC
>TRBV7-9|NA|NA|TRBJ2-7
CASSEGTDYEQYF
TGTGCCAGCAGCGAAGGGACTGACTACGAGCAGTACTTC
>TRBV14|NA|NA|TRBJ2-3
CASSQSSGGSFTDTQYF
TGTGCCAGCAGCCAATCGTCCGGAGGGTCATTCACAGATACGCAGTATTTT
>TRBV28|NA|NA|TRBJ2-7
CASTPSGQKNYEQYF
TGTGCCAGCACGCCCAGCGGACAGAAAAACTACGAGCAGTACTTC
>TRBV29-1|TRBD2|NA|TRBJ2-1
CSALTGGLEVSYNEQFF
TGCAGCGCCCTAACGGGAGGACTCGAGGTTTCCTACAATGAGCAGTTCTTC
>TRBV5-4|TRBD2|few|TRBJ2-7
CASSFVAGEEDEQYF
TGTGCCAGCAGCTTTGTAGCGGGGGAGGAGGACGAGCAGTACTTC
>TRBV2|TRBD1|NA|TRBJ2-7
CASSQTGREQYF
TGTGCCAGCAGCCAGACAGGGCGCGAGCAGTACTTC
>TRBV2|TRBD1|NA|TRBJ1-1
CASRKQGGNTEASF
TGTGCCAGCAGAAAACAGGGGGGGAACACTGAAGCTTCCTTT
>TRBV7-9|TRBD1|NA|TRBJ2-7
CASSPPRTGPYEQYF
TGTGCCAGCAGCCCACCTCGGACAGGCCCCTACGAGCAGTACTTC
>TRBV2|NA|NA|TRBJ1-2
CASSPRTGLKGYTF
TGTGCCAGCAGCCCTCGGACTGGGCTAAAGGGCTACACCTTC
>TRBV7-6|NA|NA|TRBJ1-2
CASSPDSYGYTF
TGTGCCAGCAGCCCAGACTCCTATGGCTACACCTTC
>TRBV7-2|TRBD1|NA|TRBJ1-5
CASSSFRTGPSQPQHF
TGTGCCAGCAGCTCCTTTCGGACAGGACCCTCTCAGCCCCAGCATTTT
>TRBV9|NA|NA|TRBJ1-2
CASSVEGDYGYTF
TGTGCCAGCAGCGTAGAAGGGGACTATGGCTACACCTTC
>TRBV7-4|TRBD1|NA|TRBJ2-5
CAGTVEETQYF
TGTGCCGGGACAGTAGAAGAGACCCAGTACTTC
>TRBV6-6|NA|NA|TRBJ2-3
CASSYSHGGLTYF
TGTGCCAGCAGTTACTCGCACGGGGGGCTCACGTATTTT
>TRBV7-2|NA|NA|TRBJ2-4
CASSPRGAKNIQYF
TGTGCCAGCAGCCCTCGGGGGGCCAAAAACATTCAGTACTTC
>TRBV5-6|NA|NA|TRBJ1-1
CASSFPDSEAFF
TGTGCCAGCAGCTTTCCGGACTCCGAAGCTTTCTTT
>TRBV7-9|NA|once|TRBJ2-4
CASSLDPVGDIQYF
TGTGCCAGCAGCTTAGACCCAGTGGGAGACATTCAGTACTTC
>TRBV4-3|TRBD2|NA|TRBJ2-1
CASSQVGGVYNEQFF
TGCGCCAGCAGCCAAGTTGGGGGGGTCTACAATGAGCAGTTCTTC
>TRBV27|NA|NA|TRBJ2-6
CASSRTAFSGANVLTF
TGTGCCAGCAGTCGGACAGCTTTCTCTGGGGCCAACGTCCTGACTTTC
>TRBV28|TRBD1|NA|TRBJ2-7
CASSLEQGADEQYF
TGTGCCAGCAGTTTAGAACAGGGGGCAGACGAGCAGTACTTC
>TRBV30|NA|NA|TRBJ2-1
CAWSPRWGKGYNEQFF
TGTGCCTGGAGTCCTCGTTGGGGAAAGGGGTACAATGAGCAGTTCTTC
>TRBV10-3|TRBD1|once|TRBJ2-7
CAIRQTGGGYEQYF
TGTGCCATCCGTCAGACAGGGGGCGGGTACGAGCAGTACTTC
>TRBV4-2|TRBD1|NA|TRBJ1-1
CASSLPTGTENTEAFF
TGTGCCAGCAGCCTCCCAACCGGGACAGAGAACACTGAAGCTTTCTTT
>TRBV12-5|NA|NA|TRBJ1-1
CASGFGEGTEAFF
TGTGCTAGTGGTTTTGGGGAGGGGACTGAAGCTTTCTTT
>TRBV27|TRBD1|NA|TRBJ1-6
CASRTGLSPLHF
TGTGCCAGCAGGACAGGGCTTTCACCCCTCCACTTT
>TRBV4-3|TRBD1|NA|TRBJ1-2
CASSRLQGADGYTF
TGCGCCAGCAGCCGGTTACAGGGGGCTGATGGCTACACCTTC
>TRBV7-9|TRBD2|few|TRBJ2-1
CASSPPRSGGLRREQFF
TGTGCCAGCAGCCCCCCCCGAAGCGGGGGCCTCAGAAGGGAGCAGTTCTTC
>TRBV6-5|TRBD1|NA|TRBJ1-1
CASSSLLTGGGTEAFF
TGTGCCAGCAGTTCCCTGCTGACAGGGGGAGGAACTGAAGCTTTCTTT
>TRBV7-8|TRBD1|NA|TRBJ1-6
CASSLAAGQGYSPLHF
TGTGCCAGCAGCTTAGCCGCGGGACAGGGTTATTCACCCCTCCACTTT
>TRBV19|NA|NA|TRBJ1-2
CASSIKVMGSGYTF
TGTGCCAGTAGTATTAAGGTGATGGGTAGCGGCTACACCTTC
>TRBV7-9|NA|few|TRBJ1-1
CASSLGGINTEAFF
TGTGCCAGCAGCTTAGGAGGAATCAACACTGAAGCTTTCTTT
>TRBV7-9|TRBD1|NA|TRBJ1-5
CASSRQGANQPQHF
TGTGCCAGCAGCCGACAGGGGGCAAATCAGCCCCAGCATTTT
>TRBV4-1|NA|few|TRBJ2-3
CASSPLSGGMSFLLSTQYF
TGCGCCAGCAGCCCCCTAAGCGGTGGTATGAGCTTTCTCTTGTCTACGCAGTATTTT
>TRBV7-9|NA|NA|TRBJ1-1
CASSPSRGLASNEAFF
TGTGCCAGCAGCCCCTCCCGGGGGTTAGCCAGTAATGAAGCTTTCTTT
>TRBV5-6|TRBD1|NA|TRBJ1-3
CASSPNPGGGGNTIYF
TGTGCCAGCAGCCCGAACCCAGGGGGCGGTGGAAACACCATATATTTT
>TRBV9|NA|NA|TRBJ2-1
CASSAGQTSYNEQFF
TGTGCCAGCAGCGCAGGACAGACCTCCTACAATGAGCAGTTCTTC
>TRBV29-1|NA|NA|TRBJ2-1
CSVRTDQRSFF
TGCAGCGTCAGGACAGACCAACGCAGTTTCTTC